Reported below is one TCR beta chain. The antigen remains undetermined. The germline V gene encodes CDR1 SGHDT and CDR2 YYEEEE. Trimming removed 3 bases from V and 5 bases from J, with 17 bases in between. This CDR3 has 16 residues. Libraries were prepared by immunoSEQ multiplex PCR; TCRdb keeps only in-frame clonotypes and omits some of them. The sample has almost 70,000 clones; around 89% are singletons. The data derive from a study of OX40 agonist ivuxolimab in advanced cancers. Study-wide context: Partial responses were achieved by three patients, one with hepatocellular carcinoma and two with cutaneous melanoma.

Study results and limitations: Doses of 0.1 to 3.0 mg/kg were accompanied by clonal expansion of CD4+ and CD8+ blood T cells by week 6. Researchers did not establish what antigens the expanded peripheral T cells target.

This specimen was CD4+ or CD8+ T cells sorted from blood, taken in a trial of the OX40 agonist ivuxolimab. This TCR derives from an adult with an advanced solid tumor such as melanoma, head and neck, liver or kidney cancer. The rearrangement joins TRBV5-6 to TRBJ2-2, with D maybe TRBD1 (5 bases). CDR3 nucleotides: TGTGCCAGCAGCTGGGAACAGGCACGGCCGACCGGGGAGCTGTTTTTT. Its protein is CASSWEQARPTGELFF.